These T cell receptor beta chains were read from a single sample in a study of T cell changes during pregnancy in multiple sclerosis. Assay: immunoSEQ multiplex PCR; the TCRdb copy retains only in-frame clones and omits some. Of roughly 38,000 clones in the sample, 80% to 95% were seen once. Source: CD8+ T cells from peripheral blood mononuclear cells, taken before pregnancy. The receptors shown here come from a female donor with multiple sclerosis, enrolled in a pregnancy study. Each CDR3 is given with its conserved first and last residue. The D gene is left open where the match is weak. Clone size, where shown, is once, few, many, or a class for clones that have expanded.

V gene	clone size	D gene	J gene	CDR3 DNA	CDR3 protein
TRBV27	medium-sized	-	TRBJ2-4	TGTGCCAGCAGTCCCAGTACCAGGAGGGCCAAAAACATTCAGTACTTC	CASSPSTRRAKNIQYF
TRBV21-1	-	-	TRBJ1-2	TGTGCCAGCAGCAAAGCGCTTGGAGGGAGCCTGTTAGCTAACTATGGCTACACCTTC	CASSKALGGSLLANYGYTF
TRBV2	-	-	TRBJ2-1	TGTGCCAGCAGTGAGAGGACAGCAAATGAGCAGTTCTTC	CASSERTANEQFF
TRBV18	-	-	TRBJ2-1	TGTGCCAGCTCACCAGGGAGCGGAGCCTACAATGAGCAGTTCTTC	CASSPGSGAYNEQFF
TRBV9	few	TRBD1	TRBJ1-1	TGTGCCAGCAGCCTAGGACAGGGTGCCACTGAAGCTTTCTTT	CASSLGQGATEAFF
TRBV7-6	-	TRBD2	TRBJ2-1	TGTGCCAGCAGCCCACTTAGCGGGCCTACCGCCATCTACAATGAGCAGTTCTTC	CASSPLSGPTAIYNEQFF
TRBV6-6	-	-	TRBJ1-1	TGTGCCAGCAGCCAGGGAAGCATGAACACTGAAGCTTTCTTT	CASSQGSMNTEAFF
TRBV27	-	TRBD1	TRBJ1-1	TGTGCCAGCACCCAAGGGGGCCTGAACACTGAAGCTTTCTTT	CASTQGGLNTEAFF
TRBV11-2	-	TRBD1	TRBJ2-7	TGTGCCAGCAGCTTAGACCGGGACAGGGACACCGAGCAGTACTTC	CASSLDRDRDTEQYF
TRBV5-6	-	TRBD2	TRBJ2-7	TGTGCCACCGCTAGCGGGAGCTCCTACGAGCAGTACTTC	CATASGSSYEQYF
TRBV6-1	-	-	TRBJ1-1	TGTGCCAGCAGTCGGTTTGCGGCGGGGAACACTGAAGCTTTCTTT	CASSRFAAGNTEAFF
TRBV7-8	-	TRBD2	TRBJ2-3	TGTGCCAGCAGCTTAAGAGCGGGGGTAAGCACAGATACGCAGTATTTT	CASSLRAGVSTDTQYF
TRBV4-1	-	TRBD1	TRBJ1-1	TGCGCCAGCAGCCAAGATCGGGACAGGAGCCTGAACACTGAAGCTTTCTTT	CASSQDRDRSLNTEAFF
TRBV5-1	-	-	TRBJ1-1	TGCGCCAGCAGCTCAACAGGTAAAGCTTTCTTT	CASSSTGKAFF
TRBV9	once	TRBD1	TRBJ2-7	TGTGCCAGCAGCGTAGATGGGGACAGCTACGAGCAGTACTTC	CASSVDGDSYEQYF
TRBV30	-	TRBD1	TRBJ2-7	TGTGCCTCCTTCGAGGGGGCAGGGGGCGAGCAGTACTTC	CASFEGAGGEQYF
TRBV10-1	-	-	TRBJ2-3	TGCGCCAGCAGTGAGTCCTTCACAGATACGCAGTATTTT	CASSESFTDTQYF
TRBV7-5	-	-	TRBJ2-5	TGTGTCAGAAGCTTATCGAGGGACAGGGGAGGAGAGACCCAGTACTTC	CVRSLSRDRGGETQYF
TRBV19	-	-	TRBJ1-1	TGTGCCAGTAGTATAGCCCGTTCCCTGAACACTGAAGCTTTCTTT	CASSIARSLNTEAFF
TRBV27	-	TRBD1	TRBJ2-7	TGTGCCAGCAGTCAAGGACAGGGGGCAAACGAGCAGTACTTC	CASSQGQGANEQYF
TRBV5-4	-	-	TRBJ1-2	TGTGCCAGCAGCTTGGACGCAGGGTACGGCTATGGCTACACCTTC	CASSLDAGYGYGYTF
TRBV6-4	-	-	TRBJ2-3	TGTGCCAGCAGTGAGCAGGGGAGCCCAGATACGCAGTATTTT	CASSEQGSPDTQYF
TRBV9	-	TRBD1	TRBJ2-1	TGTGCCAGCAGCGCCCCCAGGGGACAGGGGCTGGATGAGCAGTTCTTC	CASSAPRGQGLDEQFF
TRBV10-3	once	TRBD2	TRBJ2-3	TGTGCCATCAGTGCTAGCGGGACTACGGATACGCAGTATTTT	CAISASGTTDTQYF
TRBV7-8	-	TRBD1	TRBJ2-3	TGTGCCAGCAGCCCGGACAGGGGGCAGAGAGATACGCAGTATTTT	CASSPDRGQRDTQYF
TRBV6-6	-	-	TRBJ2-3	TGTGCCAGCAGTTACTCGAGTGTGGGGGCAGGAGATACGCAGTATTTT	CASSYSSVGAGDTQYF
TRBV14	-	TRBD2	TRBJ2-7	TGTGCCAGCAGCCGAGAAGCGGGATCAATTCACCACGAGCAGTACTTC	CASSREAGSIHHEQYF
TRBV7-9	-	TRBD1	TRBJ1-1	TGTGCCAGCAGCTTCGACAGGGCTCTAGAAGCTTTCTTT	CASSFDRALEAFF
TRBV9	-	TRBD1	TRBJ1-2	TGTGCCAGCAGCGTAACGGACAGGGGATCAGTCGACTATGGCTACACCTTC	CASSVTDRGSVDYGYTF
TRBV29-1	-	-	TRBJ1-4	TGCAGCGTTGACACCGGGAGAGAACTGTTTTTT	CSVDTGRELFF
TRBV4-2	few	-	TRBJ2-1	TGTGCCAGCAGCCAACAAACTAGGAGCTCCTACAATGAGCAGTTCTTC	CASSQQTRSSYNEQFF
TRBV29-1	-	TRBD2	TRBJ2-2	TGCAGCGCACGCCACACTAGCGCGAACACCGGGGAGCTGTTTTTT	CSARHTSANTGELFF
TRBV29-1	-	-	TRBJ1-2	TGCAGCGTTGTCGATATATGGACAGAGGATATGAACTATGGCTACACCTTC	CSVVDIWTEDMNYGYTF
TRBV7-9	-	-	TRBJ2-5	TGTGCCAGCAGCCCCCGGACTGGAGAAGGGGAGACCCAGTACTTC	CASSPRTGEGETQYF
TRBV7-6	-	TRBD1	TRBJ1-2	TGTGCCAGCAGCCCCGACAGGGGCTATGGCTACACCTTC	CASSPDRGYGYTF
TRBV2	-	-	TRBJ2-7	TGTGCCAGCAGCGGGGAGGAGGGGGCCTTCTACGAGCAGTACTTC	CASSGEEGAFYEQYF
TRBV7-9	-	-	TRBJ2-1	TGTGCCAGCAGCTTAGGGGGGGTAGGGCTGCAGGATGAGCAGTTCTTC	CASSLGGVGLQDEQFF
TRBV4-1	-	TRBD1	TRBJ2-7	TGCGCCAGCAGCCAGGACAGGGCAAGTTCCTACGAGCAGTACTTC	CASSQDRASSYEQYF
TRBV13	-	-	TRBJ2-7	TGTGCCAGCAGCTTACGCAGGGAACTCTACGAGCAGTACTTC	CASSLRRELYEQYF
TRBV9	-	TRBD1	TRBJ1-1	TGTGCCAGCAGCGCACCCAGGACAGGGGGCAGTCCGAACACTGAAGCTTTCTTT	CASSAPRTGGSPNTEAFF
TRBV9	-	-	TRBJ2-6	TGTGCCAGCAGCCCTGTGAAGAGGGGGGCCAACGTCCTGACTTTC	CASSPVKRGANVLTF
TRBV6-4	-	-	TRBJ1-6	TGTGCCAGCAGTGAGGAGAGGGCCCGTCCACCCCTCCACTTT	CASSEERARPPLHF
TRBV4-1	once	TRBD2	TRBJ2-3	TGCGCCAGCAGCCCCCTTGGGGGGGGCACAGATACGCAGTATTTT	CASSPLGGGTDTQYF
TRBV6-1	-	TRBD2	TRBJ2-1	TGTGCCAGCAGTGAAACCGTAGCGGGAGGGAGCTCCTACAATGAGCAGTTCTTC	CASSETVAGGSSYNEQFF
TRBV5-1	-	-	TRBJ2-7	TGCGCCAGCAGCTTGGTCTTCGACCTCCCGGGAGAGCAGTACTTC	CASSLVFDLPGEQYF
TRBV5-6	-	TRBD1	TRBJ1-1	TGTGCCAGCAGCTACGGGACAGGGGGGACTGAAGCTTTCTTT	CASSYGTGGTEAFF
TRBV27	-	-	TRBJ1-5	TGTGCCAGCAGTTTGGGCAGCAATCAGCCCCAGCATTTT	CASSLGSNQPQHF
TRBV2	-	-	TRBJ2-1	TGTGCCAGCAGGACTACCTCCTACAATGAGCAGTTCTTC	CASRTTSYNEQFF
TRBV7-2	once	-	TRBJ1-3	TGTGCCAGCAGCCTGTACCCTCGAGAACCTGGAAACACCATATATTTT	CASSLYPREPGNTIYF
TRBV27	-	-	TRBJ2-3	TGTGCCAGCAGTCTAAGACACGCCGTTGTCACAGATACGCAGTATTTT	CASSLRHAVVTDTQYF
TRBV5-1	-	TRBD2	TRBJ2-5	TGCGCCAGCAGAGAAAGCGGGAGGGACCAAGAGACCCAGTACTTC	CASRESGRDQETQYF
TRBV27	-	TRBD1	TRBJ1-2	TGTGCCAGCAGTAAATACTCACCGGGACAGGTCTTAAACTATGGCTACACCTTC	CASSKYSPGQVLNYGYTF
TRBV15	-	-	TRBJ1-4	TGTGCCACCAGCAGTACAGGGTGGGGTGAAAAACTGTTTTTT	CATSSTGWGEKLFF
TRBV10-2	-	TRBD1	TRBJ1-1	TGCGCCATCGGGACAGGGGGCCCGAACACTGAAGCTTTCTTT	CAIGTGGPNTEAFF
TRBV19	-	TRBD1	TRBJ2-2	TGTGCCAGTAGAACCGGACAGGGAAGCTGGAGCGGGGAGCTGTTTTTT	CASRTGQGSWSGELFF
TRBV6-5	-	-	TRBJ2-6	TGTGCCAGCAGTTACGAGGGATCTGGGGCCAACGTCCTGACTTTC	CASSYEGSGANVLTF
TRBV9	-	TRBD2	TRBJ2-3	TGTGCCAGCAGCCCACATGGGGGGACTAGAGGAATAGATACGCAGTATTTT	CASSPHGGTRGIDTQYF
TRBV5-1	-	TRBD2	TRBJ2-1	TGCGCCAGCAGCTACGGACTAGAAGAATTCTTC	CASSYGLEEFF
TRBV7-9	-	TRBD1	TRBJ2-7	TGTGCCAGCAGCCTCCCGGGACAGCCCTACGAGCAGTACTTC	CASSLPGQPYEQYF